Below, 3 T cell receptor beta chains from the same sample are listed, as sequenced in a study of blood T cell repertoires in COVID-19. Method: immunoSEQ multiplex PCR; TCRdb's copy keeps in-frame clones and lacks some. This table holds about 110,000 clones, over 70% found once. Sequencing was done on a sample of peripheral blood. These receptors all come from a human donor in a cohort sampled during active or convalescent COVID-19.

The CDR3 region is CASSLNPSLSYNEQFF. In nucleotides, the CDR3 is TGTGCCAGCAGTTTAAATCCCTCCCTCTCCTACAATGAGCAGTTCTTC. The chain recombines TRBV27 with TRBJ2-1; D remains unclear. Trimming pared 2 bases from V and 0 bases from J, leaving 11 bases between. The germline gives CDR1 MNHEY, CDR2 SMNVEV (reference sequence). The CDR3 runs to 16 residues.

This rearrangement joins TRBV19 to TRBJ2-3; 9 nucleotides agree with TRBD1. The germline V gene encodes CDR1 LNHDA and CDR2 SQIVND (reference sequence). The CDR3 has 16 amino acids. Trimming at V came to 3 bases and at J to 4 bases, leaving 8 bases not matched to a gene. The CDR3 is CASSIRTGVRSDTQYF. CDR3 nucleotide sequence: TGTGCCAGTAGTATCCGGACAGGGGTGAGGTCAGATACGCAGTATTTT.

This clone occurred a few times. The identical CDR3 is also encoded by other nucleotide sequences in the sample. This chain connects TRBV7-9 to TRBJ2-3, with a possible D match to TRBD2 (7 bases). Trimming pared 3 bases from V and 1 base from J, leaving 11 bases between. CDR3 length: 15 residues. CDR1 and CDR2 from the germline V gene are SEHNR and FQNEAQ (reference sequence). CDR3 DNA: TGTGCCAGCAGCTTTTCGGGGGGCGGCACAGATACGCAGTATTTT. This gives the protein CASSFSGGGTDTQYF. The variable domain in full, with the rest retrieved from reference TRBV7-9 and TRBJ2-3, is DTGVSQNPRHKITKRGQNVTFRCDPISEHNRLYWYRQTLGQGPEFLTYFQNEAQLEKSRLLSDRFSAERPKGSFSTLEIQRTEQGDSAMYLCASSFSGGGTDTQYFGPGTRLTVL.